A selection of T cell receptor beta chains follows, all from one sample in a study of blood T cell repertoires in COVID-19. The assay was immunoSEQ multiplex PCR, and TCRdb's table has in-frame clones only and misses some. The data contain 80,000 or so clones, about 86% of them seen just once; the ten biggest clones take up 15% to 20%. Sequenced material: peripheral blood. The receptors originated from a human donor in a cohort sampled during active COVID-19. The CDR3 runs from the conserved cysteine through the conserved F or W. A D gene is named only where the DNA matches it firmly. Rows give clone size only sometimes, using once, few, many, or a class for an expanded clone.

v_call	d_call	clone_size	j_call	cdr3_aa	cdr3_nt
TRBV6-1	NA	NA	TRBJ1-5	CASSDTTREPQHF	TGTGCCAGCAGTGATACTACACGGGAGCCCCAGCATTTT
TRBV15	NA	NA	TRBJ1-1	CATSKAVRVEDTEAFF	TGTGCCACCAGCAAGGCCGTGAGGGTCGAGGACACTGAAGCTTTCTTT
TRBV5-1	NA	NA	TRBJ2-3	CASSLVAGSTDTQYF	TGCGCCAGCAGCTTGGTAGCAGGGAGCACAGATACGCAGTATTTT
TRBV18	NA	NA	TRBJ1-1	CASSPPSRVNTEAFF	TGTGCCAGCTCACCACCGTCCAGGGTGAACACTGAAGCTTTCTTT
TRBV10-3	TRBD2	NA	TRBJ2-2	CAISEPPERGANTGELFF	TGTGCCATCAGTGAGCCGCCAGAGCGGGGCGCGAACACCGGGGAGCTGTTTTTT
TRBV28	NA	NA	TRBJ1-1	CASSPGRKLEAFF	TGTGCCAGCAGCCCAGGGCGAAAGCTTGAAGCTTTCTTT
TRBV11-3	NA	NA	TRBJ1-1	CASSVSYTEAFF	TGTGCCAGCAGCGTTAGTTACACTGAAGCTTTCTTT
TRBV5-4	NA	once	TRBJ2-7	CASSLGQPSYEQYF	TGTGCCAGCAGCTTGGGACAGCCCTCCTACGAGCAGTACTTC
TRBV7-5	NA	NA	TRBJ2-7	CARSPQRDFPSYEQYF	TGTGCCAGAAGTCCCCAGCGGGACTTTCCCTCCTACGAGCAGTACTTC
TRBV6-2/TRBV6-3	NA	once	TRBJ2-1	CASSPYPGNSYNEQFF	TGTGCCAGCAGTCCCTACCCGGGTAATTCCTACAATGAGCAGTTCTTC
TRBV4-1	TRBD2	NA	TRBJ2-7	CASSHSLAEPYEQYF	TGCGCCAGCAGCCACTCACTAGCGGAACCCTACGAGCAGTACTTC
TRBV24-1	NA	NA	TRBJ1-2	CATSDIGSDGYTF	TGTGCCACCAGTGATATCGGGAGCGATGGCTACACCTTC
TRBV6-6	TRBD1	NA	TRBJ2-2	CATNTGAPSTGELFF	TGTGCCACCAACACAGGGGCCCCGAGCACCGGGGAGCTGTTTTTT
TRBV12-3/TRBV12-4	NA	NA	TRBJ1-1	CASRARENTEAFF	TGTGCCAGCAGGGCCAGGGAGAACACTGAAGCTTTCTTT
TRBV30	NA	NA	TRBJ1-2	CAWRNLGGSGTF	TGTGCCTGGAGGAACCTGGGAGGAAGTGGCACCTTC
TRBV6-5	TRBD1	NA	TRBJ1-5	CASSPGGRNQPQHF	TGTGCCAGCAGCCCAGGGGGCCGGAATCAGCCCCAGCATTTT
TRBV12-3/TRBV12-4	NA	NA	TRBJ1-6	CASSQGYNSPLHF	TGTGCCAGCAGCCAGGGTTATAATTCACCCCTCCACTTT
TRBV10-3	NA	NA	TRBJ1-1	CAISGATGLNTEAFF	TGTGCCATCAGTGGGGCGACAGGCCTGAACACTGAAGCTTTCTTT
TRBV30	TRBD2	NA	TRBJ2-3	CAWTWTSGRTDTQYF	TGTGCCTGGACTTGGACTAGCGGGAGAACAGATACGCAGTATTTT
TRBV28	TRBD1	NA	TRBJ2-2	CASSPTRTGSTGELFF	TGTGCCAGCAGCCCTACCCGGACAGGGTCTACCGGGGAGCTGTTTTTT
TRBV28	NA	NA	TRBJ2-7	CASSFPGDGYEQYF	TGTGCCAGCAGTTTTCCAGGGGACGGCTACGAGCAGTACTTC
TRBV3-1/TRBV3-2	TRBD1	NA	TRBJ1-5	CASSHSGQGNQPQHF	TGTGCCAGCAGCCACTCGGGACAGGGGAATCAGCCCCAGCATTTT